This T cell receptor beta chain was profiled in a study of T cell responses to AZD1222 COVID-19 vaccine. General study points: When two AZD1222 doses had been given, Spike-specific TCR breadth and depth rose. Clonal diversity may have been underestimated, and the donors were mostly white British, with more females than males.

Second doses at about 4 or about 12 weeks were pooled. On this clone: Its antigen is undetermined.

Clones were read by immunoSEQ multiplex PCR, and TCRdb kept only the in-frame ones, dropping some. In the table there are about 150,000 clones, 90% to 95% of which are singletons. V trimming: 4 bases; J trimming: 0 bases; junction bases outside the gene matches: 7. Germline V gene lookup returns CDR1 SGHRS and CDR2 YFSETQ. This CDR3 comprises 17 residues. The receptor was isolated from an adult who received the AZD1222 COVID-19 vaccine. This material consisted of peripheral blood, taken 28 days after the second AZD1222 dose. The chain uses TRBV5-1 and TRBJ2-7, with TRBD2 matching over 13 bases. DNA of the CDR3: TGCGCCAGCAGCCAGGGACTAGCGGGGCTCCCCTCCTACGAGCAGTACTTC. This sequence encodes CASSQGLAGLPSYEQYF.